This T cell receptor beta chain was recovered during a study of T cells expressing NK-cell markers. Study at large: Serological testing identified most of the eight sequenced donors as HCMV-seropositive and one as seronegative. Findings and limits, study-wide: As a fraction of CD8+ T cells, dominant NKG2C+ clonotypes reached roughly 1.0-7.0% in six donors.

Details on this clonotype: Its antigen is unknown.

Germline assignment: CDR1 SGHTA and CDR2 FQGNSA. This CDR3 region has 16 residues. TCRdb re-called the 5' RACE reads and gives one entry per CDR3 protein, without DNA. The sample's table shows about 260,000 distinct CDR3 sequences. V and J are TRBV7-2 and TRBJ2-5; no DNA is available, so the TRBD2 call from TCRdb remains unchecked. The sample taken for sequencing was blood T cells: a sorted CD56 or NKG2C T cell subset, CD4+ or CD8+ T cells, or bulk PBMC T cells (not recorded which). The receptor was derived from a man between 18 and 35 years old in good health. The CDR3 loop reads CASSPRAGGRSETQYF.